These 30 T cell receptor beta chains share one sample of origin, sequenced in a study of blood T cell repertoires in COVID-19. Sequenced by immunoSEQ multiplex PCR; TCRdb stores in-frame clones only, minus some. This sample has approximately 170,000 clones, with approximately 81% found just once. What was sequenced was peripheral blood. The receptors here all came from a woman aged 80 or over with active or convalescent COVID-19.

This clone was found a few times. This rearrangement joins TRBV19 to TRBJ1-1; TRBD1 might be the D (5 bases). The CDR3 covers 14 residues. Germline-derived CDR1 and CDR2 are LNHDA and SQIVND (reference sequence). V lost 7 bases to trimming and J lost 1 base, with 13 bases between them. CDR3 nucleotide sequence: TGTGCCAGTACCCCTGGGAGGGGGAACACTGAAGCTTTCTTT. It specifies CASTPGRGNTEAFF.

This clone was detected a few times. V gene TRBV4-1 combines with J gene TRBJ1-4; D not resolved. Germline lookup yields CDR1 MGHRA and CDR2 YSYEKL. V lost 1 base, J lost 3 bases, and 9 bases lay in between. This CDR3 is built from 15 residues. The CDR3 nucleotides are TGCGCCAGCAGCCAAGCGATGTCGGCTAATGAAAAACTGTTTTTT. Protein sequence: CASSQAMSANEKLFF.

V is TRBV5-5 and J is TRBJ2-1; 8 nucleotides align to TRBD2. Germline CDR1 is SGHKS and CDR2 is YYEKEE (reference sequence). Unmatched junction bases numbered 15, after V lost 4 bases and J lost 6 bases. This CDR3 comprises 17 residues. The CDR3 is CASSIGGGRVPSNEQFF. The DNA for the CDR3 is TGTGCCAGCAGCATTGGCGGGGGGCGAGTTCCGTCCAATGAGCAGTTCTTC.

This chain links TRBV5-5 with TRBJ2-2; tentative D call: TRBD2 (6 bases). Germline CDR1 is SGHKS and CDR2 is YYEKEE (reference sequence). The CDR3 runs to 14 residues. V shed 0 bases and J shed 8 bases, with 11 bases lying between them. The CDR3 DNA reads TGTGCCAGCAGCTTGGCTCCGACTAGGGGGGAGCTGTTTTTT. As protein: CASSLAPTRGELFF.

The chain combines TRBV5-1 with TRBJ2-1; 10 bases are a match to TRBD2. CDR3 length: 16 residues. The germline V gene encodes CDR1 SGHRS and CDR2 YFSETQ. V was pared by 4 bases and J by 10 bases, with 14 bases of the junction left unmatched. The CDR3, as DNA: TGCGCCAGCAGCGTGATAACTAGCGGGACCATGTACGAGCAGTTCTTC. Its protein is CASSVITSGTMYEQFF.

J is TRBJ2-5 and V is TRBV6-6, with TRBD2 identical over 11 bases. Germline assignment: CDR1 MNHNY and CDR2 SVGAGI (reference sequence). With V trimmed by 5 bases and J by 1 base, 9 bases remained unmatched. The CDR3 extends over 17 amino acids. CDR3 sequence: CASSLGLAGGSQETQYF. CDR3 sequence (DNA): TGTGCCAGCAGTCTGGGTCTAGCGGGAGGTTCCCAAGAGACCCAGTACTTC.

V usage is TRBV18 and J usage is TRBJ2-3, with 8 bases fitting TRBD1. This CDR3 spans 14 amino acids. CDR1 and CDR2 (germline): KGHSH, LQKENI. J lost 6 bases, V lost 2 bases, and 4 bases had no gene match. In DNA form, the CDR3 reads TGTGCCAGCTCACCAACAGGGGGACTCGATACGCAGTATTTT. Translating gives CASSPTGGLDTQYF.

This clone was seen a single time. This chain joins TRBV3-1 (or the pseudogene TRBV3-2) and TRBJ1-5, with 7 bases fitting TRBD1. The junction had 3 bases not matched to a gene; V was cut back by 0 bases and J by 4 bases. CDR3 size: 15 residues. The V gene's germline CDR1 is LGHDT and CDR2 YNNKEL (reference sequence). The CDR3: CASSQDQDRNQPQHF. CDR3 sequence (DNA): TGTGCCAGCAGCCAAGATCAGGACAGGAATCAGCCCCAGCATTTT.

The V call is TRBV19, the J call TRBJ1-6; D remains unclear. There are 14 residues in the CDR3. The V end was cut by 9 bases, the J end by 4 bases, with 13 bases between. CDR1 and CDR2 from the germline V gene are LNHDA and SQIVND (reference sequence). The CDR3 DNA sequence: TGTGCCAGCCATCCCGGGTCATATAATTCACCCCTCCACTTT. It translates to CASHPGSYNSPLHF. The entire variable domain, with the rest obtained from reference TRBV19 and TRBJ1-6, is as follows: DGGITQSPKYLFRKEGQNVTLSCEQNLNHDAMYWYRQDPGQGLRLIYYSQIVNDFQKGDIAEGYSVSREKKESFPLTVTSAQKNPTAFYLCASHPGSYNSPLHFGNGTRLTVT.

The chain has TRBV2 and TRBJ2-5; perhaps TRBD2 as D (6 bases). With 6 bases removed from V and 2 bases from J, the gap between germline ends came to 10 bases. The CDR3 extends over 13 amino acids. The V gene's germline CDR1 is SNHLY and CDR2 FYNNEI. As DNA, the CDR3 is TGTGCCAGCAGGAGAGGGAGGCAAGAGACCCAGTACTTC. This codes for CASRRGRQETQYF.

The chain recombines TRBV19 with TRBJ1-5; 11 bases fit TRBD1. Germline CDR1 is LNHDA and CDR2 is SQIVND (reference sequence). With 4 bases clipped from V and 3 bases from J, the junction kept 5 bases outside the gene matches. This CDR3 has 16 amino acids. In DNA form, the CDR3 reads TGTGCCAGTAGTAGCCGGGACAGGGGGGTCAATCAGCCCCAGCATTTT. This encodes CASSSRDRGVNQPQHF.

J is TRBJ1-4 and V is TRBV25-1, with no clear D. V shed 2 bases and J shed 8 bases, with 6 bases lying between them. Germline CDR1 is MGHDK and CDR2 is SYGVNS. The CDR3 totals 12 residues. The CDR3 nucleotides are TGTGCCAGCAGTGAACCTCGGGAAAAACTGTTTTTT. It codes for CASSEPREKLFF.

The gene calls are TRBV10-1 and TRBJ1-3; D ambiguous. The germline V and J ends were trimmed by 6 bases and 0 bases, with 3 bases remaining between them. Per germline, CDR1 WNHNN and CDR2 SYGVQD (reference sequence). The CDR3 extends over 12 amino acids. In DNA form, the CDR3 reads TGCGCCAGCAGCAACTCTGGAAACACCATATATTTT. Its translation: CASSNSGNTIYF.

CDR3 sequence reads: CASSLGAVSYNEQFF. CDR3 DNA: TGTGCCAGCAGCTTGGGAGCGGTCTCCTACAATGAGCAGTTCTTC. This rearrangement joins TRBV5-6 to TRBJ2-1; tentative D call: TRBD2 (5 bases). This CDR3 is built from 15 residues. The germline V gene encodes CDR1 SGHDT and CDR2 YYEEEE. V was pared by 0 bases and J by 0 bases, with 7 bases between.

The rearrangement links TRBV7-8 to TRBJ2-3, with D possibly TRBD2 on 6 matching bases. This CDR3 comprises 13 residues. In germline, CDR1 is SGHVS, CDR2 FQNEAQ. The V and J ends lost 0 bases and 14 bases respectively, with 15 bases between them. CDR3 residues: CASSLAAGKRGYF. In nucleotides, the CDR3 is TGTGCCAGCAGCTTAGCAGCGGGCAAACGAGGGTATTTT.

The CDR3 DNA follows: TGCGCCAGCAGCTTGGAGGGGTTGGAAGGAAACACCATATATTTT. This gives the protein CASSLEGLEGNTIYF. The chain has TRBV5-1 and TRBJ1-3, with D possibly being TRBD1 (5 bases). CDR1 is SGHRS and CDR2 is YFSETQ in the germline V gene. V was cut by 0 bases and J by 4 bases, with 11 bases left in between. The CDR3 length is 15 residues.

The chain uses TRBV10-3 and TRBJ1-2; TRBD1 aligns across 10 bases. Germline V lookup: CDR1 ENHRY, CDR2 SYGVKD. The CDR3 length is 13 residues. V gave up 8 bases and J gave up 5 bases; unmatched junction bases: 5. CDR3 sequence: CAIRDRGDYGYTF. CDR3 bases: TGTGCCATCCGGGACAGGGGAGATTATGGCTACACCTTC.

Comment on this clone: The sample contains more than one DNA sequence encoding this CDR3. The V and J genes are TRBV28 and TRBJ1-1; D gene uncertain. With 5 bases removed from V and 3 bases from J, the gap between germline ends came to 7 bases. This CDR3 has 12 residues. Per germline, CDR1 MDHEN and CDR2 SYDVKM. This CDR3 reads CASSLRDTEAFF. DNA for the CDR3: TGTGCCAGCAGTCTCCGGGACACTGAAGCTTTCTTT. The whole variable domain, remainder taken from reference TRBV28 and TRBJ1-1, is DVKVTQSSRYLVKRTGEKVFLECVQDMDHENMFWYRQDPGLGLRLIYFSYDVKMKEKGDIPEGYSVSREKKERFSLILESASTNQTSMYLCASSLRDTEAFFGQGTRLTVV.

The chain carries TRBV20-1 and TRBJ1-2, with D possibly being TRBD1 (6 bases). Germline V lookup: CDR1 DFQATT, CDR2 SNEGSKA (reference sequence). V lost 3 bases, J lost 4 bases, and 15 bases lay in between. The CDR3 is made up of 14 amino acids. CDR3 DNA: TGCAGTGCTAGTACACAGGGATTCGGCTATGGCTACACCTTC. Translating it yields CSASTQGFGYGYTF.

The chain recombines TRBV3-1 (or the pseudogene TRBV3-2) with TRBJ2-1; D perhaps matches TRBD2 (5 bases). Between the trimmed V and J ends, which lost 4 bases and 7 bases, there was a span of 8 bases. Looked up from germline, CDR1 is LGHDT and CDR2 is YNNKEL (reference sequence). CDR3 length: 12 residues. For the CDR3, the DNA is TGTGCCAGCAGCCGAGGGCGAAATGAGCAGTTCTTC. Protein sequence: CASSRGRNEQFF.

The J gene is TRBJ1-2, the V gene TRBV3-1 (or the pseudogene TRBV3-2), with D possibly being TRBD1 (6 bases). Trimming pared 4 bases from V and 2 bases from J, leaving 11 bases between. The CDR3 is 14 amino acids. Germline CDR1 reads LGHDT; CDR2 reads YNNKEL (reference sequence). The CDR3 DNA sequence: TGTGCCAGCAGCCGGGACACGTTCAACTATGGCTACACCTTC. Translated, it gives CASSRDTFNYGYTF.

The chain links TRBV7-9 to TRBJ1-5; TRBD1 matches at 8 bases. Trimming at V came to 5 bases and at J to 1 base, leaving 4 bases not matched to a gene. The CDR3 sequence is 15 residues long. Germline V gene data show CDR1 as SEHNR and CDR2 as FQNEAQ (reference sequence). CDR3 DNA sequence: TGTGCCAGCAGCCGAGGACAGGGCAGCAATCAGCCCCAGCATTTT. It yields the protein CASSRGQGSNQPQHF.

The chain employs TRBV19 and TRBJ2-7, with 8 positions matching TRBD1. Looked up from germline, CDR1 is LNHDA and CDR2 is SQIVND (reference sequence). V lost 5 bases to trimming and J lost 2 bases; unmatched junction nucleotides: 11. The CDR3 sequence is 16 residues long. The CDR3 DNA sequence: TGTGCCAGTAGTGTTGGGCGCCCGGGACAGGCCTACGAGCAGTACTTC. Encoded protein: CASSVGRPGQAYEQYF.

This clone was seen once. The sample has other DNA sequences that encode this CDR3 too. V is TRBV2 and J is TRBJ2-7; D might be TRBD1 (5 bases). V gave up 8 bases and J gave up 4 bases, with 9 bases separating them. The CDR3 has 11 residues. CDR1 is SNHLY and CDR2 is FYNNEI in the germline V gene. CDR3 sequence reads: CASVRDYEQYF. CDR3 DNA sequence: TGTGCCAGCGTCAGGGATTACGAGCAGTACTTC.

The CDR3 sequence is CASSLTSGYNEQFF. CDR3 sequence (DNA): TGCGCCAGCAGCTTGACTAGCGGTTACAATGAGCAGTTCTTC. The chain uses TRBV5-1 and TRBJ2-1; 8 bases fit TRBD2. V was clipped by 1 base and J by 4 bases; unmatched bases: 1. CDR1 and CDR2 (germline): SGHRS, YFSETQ. The CDR3 length is 14 residues.

J is TRBJ2-1 and V is TRBV18; D unresolved. Trimming pared 9 bases from V and 6 bases from J, leaving 9 bases between. Germline CDR1 reads KGHSH; CDR2 reads LQKENI. The CDR3 extends over 11 amino acids. Written as DNA, the CDR3 is TGTGCCAGTCGACAATCCAATGAGCAGTTCTTC. It yields the protein CASRQSNEQFF.

This chain links TRBV19 with TRBJ2-7, with D perhaps TRBD2 (5 bases). V gave up 9 bases and J gave up 7 bases, with 16 bases separating them. This CDR3 has 12 amino acids. Germline V lookup: CDR1 LNHDA, CDR2 SQIVND (reference sequence). DNA for the CDR3: TGTGCCAGCAACTCGCGGAGAGGGGAGCAGTACTTC. Amino acids: CASNSRRGEQYF.

The rearrangement links TRBV27 to TRBJ2-1; D is unclear. The CDR3 loop spans 14 amino acids. Trimming pared 6 bases from V and 9 bases from J, leaving 18 bases between. Germline lookup yields CDR1 MNHEY and CDR2 SMNVEV (reference sequence). CDR3 coding DNA: TGTGCCAGCAGATCCCGGTCCGGTTCGAGTGAGCAGTTCTTC. Amino acid sequence: CASRSRSGSSEQFF.

J is TRBJ2-1 and V is TRBV19, with D possibly matching TRBD2 (6 bases). The CDR3 runs 15 residues. Trimming stripped 10 bases from V and 2 bases from J, with 18 bases between. Germline loops: CDR1 LNHDA, CDR2 SQIVND (reference sequence). Here the CDR3 DNA reads TGTGCCACCCAGAAGGAGGGTGGCACCTACAATGAGCAGTTCTTC. Translated: CATQKEGGTYNEQFF.

The gene calls are TRBV7-8 and TRBJ2-7; 9 bases align to TRBD1. Unmatched junction bases numbered 9, after V lost 5 bases and J lost 1 base. The CDR3 loop spans 16 amino acids. Germline V CDR1 and CDR2: SGHVS, FQNEAQ. The DNA for the CDR3 is TGTGCCAGCAGCACTCCGGACAGGGGTGGTTCCTACGAGCAGTACTTC. Translated: CASSTPDRGGSYEQYF.